A single sample gave rise to the 21 T cell receptor beta chains below, sequenced in a study of human T cells and chemical hapten exposure (dated by TCRdb to about 2021). The library was obtained by RACE. Sequencing instrument: NextSeq 500. TCRdb reprocessing: public reads trimmed at Q25 with fastp, clones called with MiXCR, in-frame beta chains kept. Each record represents a unique CDR3 protein, reported with the most common genes and DNA among its rows. The sample table records 300,000 to 450,000 distinct CDR3 sequences; around 5.5% of these occur just once. The top ten clones comprise about 8.2% of the sample. In light of the paper, this sample's time point label describes: pre-sensitization, week 0. The treatment or condition label corresponds to: therapeutic diphenylcyclopropenone sensitization with weekly scalp DPC. The sample in question was whole blood, obtained in connection with sensitization to the hapten diphenylcyclopropenone (DPC). Receptor source: a woman aged 18-35 years with alopecia areata. Some clones in this sample may be carry-over from other donors' samples.

V is TRBV27 and J is TRBJ2-7; D is possibly TRBD2 (6 bases). The V end was cut by 8 bases, the J end by 7 bases, with 18 bases between. The length of the CDR3 is 13 residues. CDR1 is MNHEY, CDR2 SMNVEV, per germline (reference sequence). The CDR3 loop reads CASALGGSREQYF. The CDR3, as DNA: TGTGCCAGCGCGCTCGGGGGTTCTCGGGAGCAGTACTTC.

This chain uses TRBV3-1 with TRBJ1-1; D might be TRBD1 (6 bases). CDR3 length equals 16 residues. From germline, CDR1 is LGHDT and CDR2 YNNKEL (reference sequence). V lost 2 bases to trimming and J lost 4 bases, with 17 bases between them. CDR3 nucleotide sequence: TGTGCCAGCAGCCAAAGGGGAACAGGGATAAGCACTGAAGCTTTCTTT. This sequence encodes CASSQRGTGISTEAFF.

Many counts were recorded for this clonotype. This rearrangement joins TRBV4-2 to TRBJ1-2, with D unresolved. The germline V gene has CDR1 LGHNA and CDR2 YNFKEQ. Trimming stripped 0 bases from V and 4 bases from J, with 15 bases between. This CDR3 is 16 amino acids long. CDR3 nucleotide sequence: TGTGCCAGCAGCCAAGATCCGGACGGAGGCCTCTATGGCTACACCTTC. Amino acids: CASSQDPDGGLYGYTF.

This clonotype appeared a few times. This chain joins TRBV28 and TRBJ2-5; perhaps TRBD1 as D (6 bases). The V end lost 3 bases, the J end lost 4 bases, and 21 bases lay between the germline ends. Looked up from germline, CDR1 is MDHEN and CDR2 is SYDVKM. This CDR3 comprises 17 residues. The CDR3 DNA reads TGTGCCAGCAGTTTCGGAACAGGGCAAGTTATCGGAGAGACCCAGTACTTC. This translates into CASSFGTGQVIGETQYF.

This clonotype has only a few counts. The rearrangement links TRBV3-1 to TRBJ1-1; D not certain. With 0 bases removed from V and 4 bases from J, the gap between germline ends came to 9 bases. The germline V gene encodes CDR1 LGHDT and CDR2 YNNKEL (reference sequence). The CDR3 sequence is 14 residues long. The CDR3: CASSQDTEPTEAFF. CDR3 in DNA: TGTGCCAGCAGCCAAGACACGGAGCCCACTGAAGCTTTCTTT.

The chain is built from TRBV5-5 and TRBJ1-5, with 10 bases that match TRBD1. The trim removed 4 bases at V and 4 bases at J, leaving 2 bases unmatched. CDR3 size: 14 residues. The germline V gene has CDR1 SGHKS and CDR2 YYEKEE (reference sequence). CDR3 sequence reads: CASSGTGANQPQHF. The CDR3 DNA reads TGTGCCAGCAGCGGGACAGGGGCGAATCAGCCCCAGCATTTT.

This rearrangement joins TRBV2 to TRBJ1-6; a weak D match, TRBD1 (5 bases). V was clipped by 1 base and J by 3 bases, with 7 bases between them. Germline loops: CDR1 SNHLY, CDR2 FYNNEI. The CDR3 is 15 residues long. Here the CDR3 reads CASSEGDVYNSPLHF. As DNA, the CDR3 is TGTGCCAGCAGTGAAGGGGACGTCTATAATTCACCCCTCCACTTT.

The chain uses TRBV4-3 and TRBJ2-1, with D uncertain. Germline CDR1 reads LGHNA; CDR2 reads YSLEER. The CDR3 runs to 12 residues. Trimming took off 1 base at V and 12 bases at J, with 10 bases between the two ends. CDR3 nucleotides: TGCGCCAGCAGCCAAGGGACGGGCGGGCAGTTCTTC. It codes for CASSQGTGGQFF.

In its sample, this clonotype was seen once. This chain joins TRBV12-3 or TRBV12-4 and TRBJ2-7; D not certain. CDR3 size: 14 residues. V lost 2 bases and J 5 bases, leaving 13 bases between the germline ends. CDR3 amino acids: CASSLRIGNDEQYF. The DNA of the CDR3 is TGTGCCAGCAGTTTAAGGATAGGGAACGACGAGCAGTACTTC.

V is TRBV5-4 and J is TRBJ1-1; D not certain. The ends were cut back, 6 bases at V and 2 bases at J, with 11 bases in the middle. CDR3 length equals 13 residues. CDR1 and CDR2 from the germline V gene are SGHNT and YYREEE (reference sequence). The CDR3 region is CASNSGANTEAFF. For the CDR3, the DNA is TGTGCCAGCAACTCCGGAGCAAACACTGAAGCTTTCTTT.

V is TRBV29-1 and J is TRBJ1-1, with 10 bases aligning to TRBD1. There are 13 residues in the CDR3. With V trimmed by 7 bases and J by 3 bases, 5 bases remained unmatched. Germline CDR1 and CDR2: SQVTM and ANQGSEA. The CDR3 region is CSADRGLYTEAFF. The CDR3 DNA reads TGCAGCGCGGACAGGGGGTTATACACTGAAGCTTTCTTT.

This clonotype was picked up many times. The chain employs TRBV12-3 or TRBV12-4 and TRBJ1-4; no firm D call. The CDR3 length is 13 residues. Trimming pared 3 bases from V and 7 bases from J, leaving 9 bases between. The CDR3 sequence: CASSFKTGEKLFF. CDR3 sequence (DNA): TGTGCCAGCAGTTTCAAGACGGGTGAAAAACTGTTTTTT.

This clonotype occurred many times. The V call is TRBV7-2, the J call TRBJ2-6, with D perhaps TRBD2 (6 bases). There are 15 residues in the CDR3. Trimming pared 3 bases from V and 12 bases from J, leaving 18 bases between. Germline assignment: CDR1 SGHTA and CDR2 FQGNSA. The CDR3 DNA follows: TGTGCCAGCAGCTTTCCTGAAGGCGCGGAGGGCGTCCTGACTTTC. Translating it yields CASSFPEGAEGVLTF.

Details on this clonotype: The final CDR3 position lacks the conserved phenylalanine or tryptophan, pointing to a likely read error. The V gene is TRBV2, the J gene TRBJ1-1, with D uncertain. The CDR3 runs to 15 residues. Trimming removed 4 bases from V and 5 bases from J, with 17 bases in between. The germline V gene has CDR1 SNHLY and CDR2 FYNNEI. The CDR3 here is CASSAPDSEATEAFS. CDR3 nucleotides: TGTGCCAGCAGTGCCCCGGACTCGGAAGCGACTGAAGCTTTCTCT.

This clonotype has a count of ten or more. The chain combines TRBV6-6 with TRBJ1-2, with D perhaps TRBD1 (6 bases). Germline V gene sequence: CDR1 MNHNY, CDR2 SVGAGI (reference sequence). With 3 bases removed from V and 5 bases from J, the gap between germline ends came to 13 bases. CDR3 length: 14 amino acids. The chain's CDR3 is CASSYLPGTYGYTF. CDR3 coding DNA: TGTGCCAGCAGTTATCTCCCAGGGACATATGGCTACACCTTC.

This clonotype was observed many times. The V and J genes are TRBV7-2 and TRBJ2-3; D is tentatively TRBD1 or TRBD2 (6 bases each). This CDR3 region has 14 residues. CDR1 SGHTA and CDR2 FQGNSA come from the germline V gene. V was trimmed by 8 bases and J by 4 bases, leaving 16 bases between them. The CDR3 DNA reads as TGTGCCAGCGAGGGGGGCCGTAAGCCAGATACGCAGTATTTT. Translating gives CASEGGRKPDTQYF.

At least ten counts were recorded for this clonotype. The chain has TRBV4-2 and TRBJ1-3; D not certain. The V end was cut by 0 bases, the J end by 10 bases, with 13 bases between. The CDR3 sequence is 14 residues long. The germline V gene has CDR1 LGHNA and CDR2 YNFKEQ. The CDR3 loop reads CASSQEISWNTIYF. The CDR3 DNA is TGTGCCAGCAGCCAAGAAATATCGTGGAATACCATATATTTT.

This clonotype showed up many times. The rearrangement joins TRBV12-3 or TRBV12-4 to TRBJ1-6, with TRBD1 matching over 9 bases. J gave up 9 bases and V 5 bases, and 8 bases lay outside the gene matches. There are 15 residues in the CDR3. For the CDR3, the DNA is TGTGCCAGCAGTACCTGGGACAGGGAGACTTCACCCCTCCACTTT. It yields the protein CASSTWDRETSPLHF.

The genes are TRBV6-6 and TRBJ2-4; D possibly corresponds to TRBD1 (6 bases). Germline V CDR1 and CDR2: MNHNY, SVGAGI (reference sequence). This CDR3 has 13 amino acids. V dropped 4 bases and J dropped 7 bases, with 11 bases sitting between them. The CDR3 nucleotides are TGTGCCAGCAGTTCCGGGACAATCAACATTCAGTACTTC. It encodes CASSSGTINIQYF.

This chain connects TRBV19 to TRBJ2-2; the match to TRBD1 covers 7 bases. Germline CDR1 reads LNHDA; CDR2 reads SQIVND (reference sequence). V shed 7 bases, J shed 4 bases, and the junction held 3 bases outside the gene matches. The CDR3 is 13 residues long. Here the CDR3 reads CASTAGGTGELFF. CDR3 DNA sequence: TGTGCCAGTACTGCAGGGGGCACCGGGGAGCTGTTTTTT.

The chain recombines TRBV4-2 with TRBJ1-1; no clear D gene. The V end lost 2 bases, the J end lost 7 bases, and 5 bases lay between the germline ends. The CDR3 is made up of 11 amino acids. CDR1 is LGHNA, CDR2 YNFKEQ, per germline. The CDR3 is CASSQLFEAFF. CDR3 nucleotides: TGTGCCAGCAGCCAACTATTTGAAGCTTTCTTT.